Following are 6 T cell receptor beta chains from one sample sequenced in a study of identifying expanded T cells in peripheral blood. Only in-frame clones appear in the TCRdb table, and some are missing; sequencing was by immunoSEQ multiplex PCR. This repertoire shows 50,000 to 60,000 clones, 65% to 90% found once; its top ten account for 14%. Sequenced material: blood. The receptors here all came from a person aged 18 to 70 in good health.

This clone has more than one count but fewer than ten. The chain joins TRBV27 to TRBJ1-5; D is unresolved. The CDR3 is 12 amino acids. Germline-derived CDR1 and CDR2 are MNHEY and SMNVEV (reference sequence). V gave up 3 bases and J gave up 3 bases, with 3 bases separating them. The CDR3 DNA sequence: TGTGCCAGCAGTTTTTACAATCAGCCCCAGCATTTT. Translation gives CASSFYNQPQHF.

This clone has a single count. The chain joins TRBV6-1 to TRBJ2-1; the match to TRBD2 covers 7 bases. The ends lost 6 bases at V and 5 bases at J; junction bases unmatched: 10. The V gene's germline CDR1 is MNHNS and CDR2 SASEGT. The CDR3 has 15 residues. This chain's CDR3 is CASRGDSGPDNEQFF. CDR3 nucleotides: TGTGCCAGCAGGGGAGATAGCGGGCCAGACAATGAGCAGTTCTTC.

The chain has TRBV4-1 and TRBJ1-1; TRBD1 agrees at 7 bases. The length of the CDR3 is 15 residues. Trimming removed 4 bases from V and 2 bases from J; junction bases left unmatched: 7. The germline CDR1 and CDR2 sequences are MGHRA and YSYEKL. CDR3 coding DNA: TGCGCCAGCAGCCCTCGGGACAGTAGAAACACTGAAGCTTTCTTT. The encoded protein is CASSPRDSRNTEAFF.

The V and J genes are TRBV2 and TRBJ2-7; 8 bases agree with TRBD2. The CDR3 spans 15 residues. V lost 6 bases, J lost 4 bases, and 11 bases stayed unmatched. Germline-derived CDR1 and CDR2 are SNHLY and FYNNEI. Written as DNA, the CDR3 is TGTGCCAGCAGGGTAGGTGGTAGCGGGAAATACGAGCAGTACTTC. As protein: CASRVGGSGKYEQYF. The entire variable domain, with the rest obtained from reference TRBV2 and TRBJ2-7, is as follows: EPEVTQTPSHQVTQMGQEVILRCVPISNHLYFYWYRQILGQKVEFLVSFYNNEISEKSEIFDDQFSVERPDGSNFTLKIRSTKLEDSAMYFCASRVGGSGKYEQYFGPGTRLTVT.

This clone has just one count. Written as DNA, the CDR3 is TGTGCCAGCAGCTTCAGAGGGGGCGACGAGCAGTACTTC. It specifies CASSFRGGDEQYF. The V gene is TRBV5-8, the J gene TRBJ2-7; 7 bases are shared with TRBD1. The V gene end was trimmed by 2 bases and the J gene end by 5 bases; junction bases not matched to a gene: 4. The germline gives CDR1 SGHTS, CDR2 YDEGEE. The CDR3 is made up of 13 amino acids.

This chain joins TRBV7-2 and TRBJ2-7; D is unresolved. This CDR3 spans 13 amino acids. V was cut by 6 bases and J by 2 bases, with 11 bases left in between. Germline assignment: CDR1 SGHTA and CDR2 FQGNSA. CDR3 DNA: TGTGCCAGCAGTTCCCGCCCTACCTACGAGCAGTACTTC. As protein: CASSSRPTYEQYF. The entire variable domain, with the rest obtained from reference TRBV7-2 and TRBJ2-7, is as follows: GAGVSQSPSNKVTEKGKDVELRCDPISGHTALYWYRQSLGQGLEFLIYFQGNSAPDKSGLPSDRFSAERTGGSVSTLTIQRTQQEDSAVYLCASSSRPTYEQYFGPGTRLTVT.